This T cell receptor beta chain is drawn from a study of T cells after yellow fever vaccination. TCRdb reprocessed the 5' RACE reads with MiXCR, giving one entry per CDR3 protein. Found here are 150,000 to 200,000 distinct CDR3 sequences, roughly a tenth of them singletons; the top ten hold about a third. The CDR3 length is 18 residues. Sequenced material: CD8+ T cells sorted from PBMCs, taken 45 days after the yellow fever booster vaccination. The chain recombines TRBV21-1 with TRBJ1-5; the table's D call, TRBD1, has no DNA check behind it. TRBV21-1 is given as a pseudogene. This sequence was found in a man between 18 and 29 years old who received the YFV17D yellow fever vaccine. The CDR3 DNA sequence: TGTGCCAGCAGCAAAGGCGGGACAGGGAGCGGGAACAATCAGCCCCAGCATTTT. Encoded protein: CASSKGGTGSGNNQPQHF.